A single sample gave rise to the 25 T cell receptor beta chains below, sequenced in a study of cytomegalovirus exposure and HLA in healthy donors. Profiled with immunoSEQ multiplex PCR; TCRdb holds only in-frame clones, not every one. The table includes 200,000 to 300,000 clones, approximately 87% detected once. The specimen sequenced was PBMCs. Source of these receptors: a man aged 18-30 years in good health and CMV-seronegative.

V is TRBV27 and J is TRBJ2-2; D gene unclear. The germline gives CDR1 MNHEY, CDR2 SMNVEV (reference sequence). The germline V and J ends were trimmed by 5 bases and 8 bases, with 15 bases remaining between them. The CDR3 totals 14 residues. The CDR3 DNA reads TGTGCCAGCAGTGACGTCGGCGGCTGGGGGGAGCTGTTTTTT. It specifies CASSDVGGWGELFF.

This chain links TRBV7-9 with TRBJ2-7; tentative D call: TRBD1 (5 bases). Trimming shortened V by 5 bases and J by 4 bases, and 9 bases separated the two germline ends. The CDR3 consists of 12 residues. Germline values: CDR1 SEHNR, CDR2 FQNEAQ (reference sequence). DNA of the CDR3: TGTGCCAGCAGCGCACAGGCTTACGAGCAGTACTTC. It translates to CASSAQAYEQYF.

The V and J genes are TRBV5-4 and TRBJ1-2, with D maybe TRBD1 (5 bases). Germline V gives CDR1 SGHNT, CDR2 YYREEE (reference sequence). V dropped 4 bases and J dropped 4 bases, with 17 bases sitting between them. The CDR3 loop spans 15 amino acids. The CDR3 DNA is TGTGCCAGCAGCCGGAGGGGCGCCAGAATCTATGGCTACACCTTC. Amino acids: CASSRRGARIYGYTF.

The chain links TRBV28 to TRBJ1-2; 8 bases align to TRBD1. V lost 7 bases, J lost 4 bases, and 5 bases stayed unmatched. The CDR3 extends over 13 amino acids. Germline CDR1 and CDR2: MDHEN and SYDVKM. CDR3 coding DNA: TGTGCCAGCATGACGGACAGGGTCTATGGCTACACCTTC. Amino acids: CASMTDRVYGYTF.

The V gene is TRBV28, the J gene TRBJ2-3; no clear D gene. Deletions cut 7 bases from V and 6 bases from J, with 8 bases between. The CDR3 runs to 11 residues. Looked up from germline, CDR1 is MDHEN and CDR2 is SYDVKM. CDR3 nucleotide sequence: TGTGCCAGCACCCAGTGGGATACGCAGTATTTT. Protein sequence: CASTQWDTQYF.

The chain uses TRBV30 and TRBJ2-2; D is perhaps TRBD1 (5 bases). The CDR3 contains 13 residues. CDR1 is GTSNPN and CDR2 is SVGIG in the germline V gene (reference sequence). Deletions cut 5 bases from V and 1 base from J, with 8 bases between. DNA for the CDR3: TGTGCCTGGTCCACAGGGAACACCGGGGAGCTGTTTTTT. Translation: CAWSTGNTGELFF.

V gene TRBV27 combines with J gene TRBJ1-5; D not certain. Trimming took off 0 bases at V and 3 bases at J, with 12 bases between the two ends. The CDR3 length is 16 residues. Germline V gene lookup returns CDR1 MNHEY and CDR2 SMNVEV (reference sequence). CDR3 loop: CASSLSGRSSNQPQHF. Here the CDR3 DNA reads TGTGCCAGCAGTTTATCAGGGAGGTCCTCCAATCAGCCCCAGCATTTT.

CDR3 in DNA: TGCGCCAGCAGCCCCAGTGCGGGGGACAAAAACATTCAGTACTTC. Translation: CASSPSAGDKNIQYF. The V gene is TRBV5-1, the J gene TRBJ2-4, with 7 bases that match TRBD2. With V trimmed by 4 bases and J by 3 bases, 7 bases remained unmatched. Germline CDR1 SGHRS, CDR2 YFSETQ. The CDR3 loop spans 15 amino acids.

This clone was recorded only once. The chain is built from TRBV4-1 and TRBJ2-7, with D possibly matching TRBD2 (5 bases). The CDR3 is made up of 15 amino acids. Trimming stripped 0 bases from V and 4 bases from J, with 13 bases between. Germline-derived CDR1 and CDR2 are MGHRA and YSYEKL. CDR3 sequence reads: CASSQDSDYNYEQYF. Here the CDR3 DNA reads TGCGCCAGCAGCCAAGATTCCGACTACAATTACGAGCAGTACTTC.

The V call is TRBV29-1, the J call TRBJ1-5; no clear D gene. CDR3 length equals 13 residues. V was pared by 5 bases and J by 5 bases, with 13 bases between. Looked up from germline, CDR1 is SQVTM and CDR2 is ANQGSEA. The chain's CDR3 is CSVLTELYQPQHF. CDR3 nucleotide sequence: TGCAGCGTTCTAACCGAACTTTATCAGCCCCAGCATTTT.

The chain joins TRBV2 to TRBJ2-3; D remains unclear. V was shortened by 4 bases and J by 4 bases, with 12 bases between the two germline ends. Germline loops: CDR1 SNHLY, CDR2 FYNNEI. There are 14 residues in the CDR3. In DNA, the CDR3 is TGTGCCAGCAGTGGGGCAGTTGAAGCAGATACGCAGTATTTT. It translates to CASSGAVEADTQYF.

The gene calls are TRBV29-1 and TRBJ1-1; 9 bases agree with TRBD1. V was pared by 5 bases and J by 4 bases, with 8 bases of the junction left unmatched. CDR1 is SQVTM, CDR2 ANQGSEA, per germline. The CDR3 totals 14 residues. The CDR3 reads CSVQIGTGSTEAFF. The CDR3, as DNA: TGCAGCGTTCAAATCGGGACAGGGAGCACTGAAGCTTTCTTT.

The chain recombines TRBV9 with TRBJ2-7; a possible D gene is TRBD1 (5 bases). The CDR3 contains 14 residues. V lost 4 bases and J 0 bases, leaving 11 bases between the germline ends. Germline V lookup: CDR1 SGDLS, CDR2 YYNGEE. The CDR3 nucleotides are TGTGCCAGCAGCCCCGGACATAGCTCCTACGAGCAGTACTTC. It encodes CASSPGHSSYEQYF.

Written as DNA, the CDR3 is TGTGCCAGCAAACAGGGGGCAGACATTCAGTACTTC. The encoded protein is CASKQGADIQYF. This chain connects TRBV6-6 to TRBJ2-4, with 9 bases lining up with TRBD1. The length of the CDR3 is 12 residues. The V and J ends lost 7 bases and 8 bases, in that order; junction bases with no gene match: 3. Germline V lookup: CDR1 MNHNY, CDR2 SVGAGI (reference sequence).

The chain has TRBV9 and TRBJ2-6, with 12 bases aligning to TRBD1. CDR3 length equals 20 residues. V lost 1 base to trimming and J lost 2 bases; unmatched junction nucleotides: 10. The V gene's germline CDR1 is SGDLS and CDR2 YYNGEE. CDR3 in DNA: TGTGCCAGCAGCGTAATCGACTCGGGACAGGGGGCGCCTGGGGCCAACGTCCTGACTTTC. This codes for CASSVIDSGQGAPGANVLTF.

The gene calls are TRBV9 and TRBJ1-1, with D possibly matching TRBD1 (6 bases). CDR1 is SGDLS and CDR2 is YYNGEE in the germline V gene. The V gene lost 0 bases and the J gene lost 5 bases, with 11 bases spanning the gap. The length of the CDR3 is 14 residues. The CDR3 protein is CASSVVLRGTEAFF. For the CDR3, the DNA is TGTGCCAGCAGCGTAGTCCTCAGGGGAACTGAAGCTTTCTTT.

This clone showed up just once. V usage is TRBV20-1 and J usage is TRBJ2-7; D unresolved. The CDR3 consists of 10 residues. Germline V gene sequence: CDR1 DFQATT, CDR2 SNEGSKA (reference sequence). V lost 6 bases, J lost 4 bases, and 7 bases lay in between. CDR3 region: CSALFYEQYF. In DNA form, the CDR3 reads TGCAGTGCCCTATTTTACGAGCAGTACTTC.

The V gene is TRBV10-3, the J gene TRBJ1-1; no firm D call. The germline V gene encodes CDR1 ENHRY and CDR2 SYGVKD. This CDR3 region has 13 residues. With 10 bases removed from V and 0 bases from J, the gap between germline ends came to 12 bases. CDR3 DNA sequence: TGTGCCACACACGGACTGATGAACACTGAAGCTTTCTTT. Its protein product is CATHGLMNTEAFF.

The chain carries TRBV4-1 and TRBJ2-3; TRBD2 aligns across 10 bases. V shed 2 bases, J shed 0 bases, and the junction held 5 bases outside the gene matches. Germline assignment: CDR1 MGHRA and CDR2 YSYEKL. The CDR3 is 17 residues long. CDR3 sequence: CASSQYGLADSTDTQYF. For the CDR3, the DNA is TGCGCCAGCAGCCAATATGGACTAGCGGATAGCACAGATACGCAGTATTTT.

This rearrangement joins TRBV28 to TRBJ1-2; possibly TRBD1 for D (5 bases). Trimming took 6 bases from V and 4 from J, leaving 27 bases between them. CDR1 and CDR2 from the germline V gene are MDHEN and SYDVKM. The CDR3 covers 18 residues. CDR3 amino acids: CASRTQAFGRGDSYGYTF. CDR3 coding DNA: TGTGCCAGCAGAACCCAGGCCTTCGGACGGGGGGATTCCTATGGCTACACCTTC.

The chain is built from TRBV28 and TRBJ1-1; the match to TRBD1 covers 10 bases. CDR1 is MDHEN and CDR2 is SYDVKM in the germline V gene. This CDR3 has 14 amino acids. J gave up 4 bases and V 5 bases, and 4 bases lay outside the gene matches. CDR3 amino acids: CASSVRDRGTEAFF. CDR3 sequence (DNA): TGTGCCAGCAGTGTTCGGGACAGGGGCACTGAAGCTTTCTTT.

The chain combines TRBV7-2 with TRBJ1-2, with no clear D. This CDR3 region has 15 residues. V lost 2 bases and J 1 base, leaving 11 bases between the germline ends. Germline CDR1 reads SGHTA; CDR2 reads FQGNSA. This CDR3 reads CASSLKPHNNYGYTF. CDR3 sequence (DNA): TGTGCCAGCAGCTTAAAACCCCACAATAACTATGGCTACACCTTC.

The chain joins TRBV7-9 to TRBJ2-5; 7 bases are shared with TRBD1. Trimming removed 5 bases from V and 5 bases from J; junction bases left unmatched: 14. Germline V gene sequence: CDR1 SEHNR, CDR2 FQNEAQ (reference sequence). The CDR3 consists of 16 residues. CDR3 amino acids: CASSTTGTAPRETQYF. For the CDR3, the DNA is TGTGCCAGCAGCACTACCGGGACAGCCCCACGGGAGACCCAGTACTTC.

As concerns this clone: In the same sample, other DNA sequences code for this CDR3. The chain combines TRBV4-1 with TRBJ2-7; unclear D gene. CDR3 length equals 13 residues. Germline-derived CDR1 and CDR2 are MGHRA and YSYEKL. Trimming left V 1 base short and J 3 bases short, with 7 bases between. CDR3 loop: CASSQVRDYEQYF. CDR3 in DNA: TGCGCCAGCAGCCAAGTTCGAGACTACGAGCAGTACTTC.

The rearrangement joins TRBV5-4 to TRBJ2-1, with 8 bases that match TRBD2. The germline gives CDR1 SGHNT, CDR2 YYREEE (reference sequence). The CDR3 length is 16 residues. V was clipped by 0 bases and J by 4 bases; unmatched bases: 6. CDR3 sequence (DNA): TGTGCCAGCAGCTTGGATTCGCGGGGGGCTTACAATGAGCAGTTCTTC. This encodes CASSLDSRGAYNEQFF. The full variable domain, rest sourced from reference TRBV5-4 and TRBJ2-1, is ETGVTQSPTHLIKTRGQQVTLRCSSQSGHNTVSWYQQALGQGPQFIFQYYREEENGRGNFPPRFSGLQFPNYSSELNVNALELDDSALYLCASSLDSRGAYNEQFFGPGTRLTVL.